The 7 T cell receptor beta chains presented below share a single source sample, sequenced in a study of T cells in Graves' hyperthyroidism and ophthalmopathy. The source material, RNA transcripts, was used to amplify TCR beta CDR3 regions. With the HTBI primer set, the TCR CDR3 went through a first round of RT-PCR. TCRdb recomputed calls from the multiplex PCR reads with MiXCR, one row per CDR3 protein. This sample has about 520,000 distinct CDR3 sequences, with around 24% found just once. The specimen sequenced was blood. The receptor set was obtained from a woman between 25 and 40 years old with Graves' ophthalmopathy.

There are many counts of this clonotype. The chain's CDR3 is CASSLIAGGQETQYF. The DNA of the CDR3 is TGCGCCAGCAGCTTAATAGCGGGGGGACAAGAGACCCAGTACTTC. This sequence joins TRBV4-1 and TRBJ2-5; 10 bases are a match to TRBD2. With V trimmed by 5 bases and J by 2 bases, 5 bases remained unmatched. The CDR3 has 15 amino acids. Germline V CDR1 and CDR2: MGHRA, YSYEKL.

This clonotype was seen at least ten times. CDR3 in amino acids: CSARRTGREQYF. In DNA form, the CDR3 reads TGCAGTGCTAGAAGGACAGGGCGCGAGCAGTACTTC. This chain uses TRBV20-1 with TRBJ2-7, with 8 bases matching TRBD1. The CDR3 length is 12 residues. CDR1 and CDR2 from the germline V gene are DFQATT and SNEGSKA (reference sequence). V dropped 2 bases and J dropped 6; count of bases not matched to a gene: 3.

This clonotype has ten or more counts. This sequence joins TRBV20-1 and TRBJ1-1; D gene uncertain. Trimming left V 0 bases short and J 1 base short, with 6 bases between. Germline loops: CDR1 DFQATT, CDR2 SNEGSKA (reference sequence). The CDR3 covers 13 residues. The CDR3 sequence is CSARDRGNTEAFF. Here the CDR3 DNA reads TGCAGTGCTAGAGATCGTGGGAACACTGAAGCTTTCTTT.

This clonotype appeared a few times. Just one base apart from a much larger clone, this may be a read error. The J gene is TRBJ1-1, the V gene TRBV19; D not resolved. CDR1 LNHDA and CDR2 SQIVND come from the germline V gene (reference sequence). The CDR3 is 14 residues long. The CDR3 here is CASSNNDHNTEACF. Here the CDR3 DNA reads TGTGCCAGTAGTAACAACGACCACAACACTGAAGCTTGCTTT.

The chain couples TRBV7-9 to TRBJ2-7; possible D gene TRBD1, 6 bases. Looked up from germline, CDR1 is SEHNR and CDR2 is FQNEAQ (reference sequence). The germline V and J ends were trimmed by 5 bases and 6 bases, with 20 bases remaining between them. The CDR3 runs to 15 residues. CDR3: CASSLDRPTPGEQYF. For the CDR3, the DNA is TGTGCCAGCAGCCTCGACAGGCCAACTCCTGGCGAGCAGTACTTC.

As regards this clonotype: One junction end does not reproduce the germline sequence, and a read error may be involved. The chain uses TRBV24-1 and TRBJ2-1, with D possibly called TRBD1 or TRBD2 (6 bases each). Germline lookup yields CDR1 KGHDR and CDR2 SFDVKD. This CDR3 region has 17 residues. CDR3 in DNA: TGTGCCACCACCTCAAGTGGTAGGGGGGCCTCCCACAATGAGAAGTTCTTC. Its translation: CATTSSGRGASHNEKFF.

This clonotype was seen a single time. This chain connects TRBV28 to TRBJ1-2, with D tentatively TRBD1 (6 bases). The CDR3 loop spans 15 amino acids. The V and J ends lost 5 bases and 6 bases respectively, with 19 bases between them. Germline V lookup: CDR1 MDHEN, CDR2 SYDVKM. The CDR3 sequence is CASSLRTVGRDGYTF. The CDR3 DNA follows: TGTGCCAGCAGTCTCAGGACAGTGGGGAGGGATGGCTACACCTTC.